Included here is one T cell receptor beta chain sequence, with context. The data derive from a study of control samples from healthy donors and cancer patients. V trimming: 3 bases; J trimming: 5 bases; junction bases outside the gene matches: 0. Germline V CDR1 and CDR2: GTSNPN, SVGIG (reference sequence). The CDR3 has 14 amino acids. Repertoires were generated with immunoSEQ multiplex PCR, while TCRdb's copy carries only in-frame clones and drops some. The sample lists 110,000 or so clones, around 89% seen once, with around 17% in the top ten. This sequence joins TRBV30 and TRBJ2-2, with 13 nucleotides matching TRBD2. The sample comprised blood. The receptor comes from a woman aged 45 to 65 in good health. CDR3: CAWRGLAGTGELFF. The CDR3 nucleotides are TGTGCCTGGAGGGGACTAGCGGGGACCGGGGAGCTGTTTTTT.